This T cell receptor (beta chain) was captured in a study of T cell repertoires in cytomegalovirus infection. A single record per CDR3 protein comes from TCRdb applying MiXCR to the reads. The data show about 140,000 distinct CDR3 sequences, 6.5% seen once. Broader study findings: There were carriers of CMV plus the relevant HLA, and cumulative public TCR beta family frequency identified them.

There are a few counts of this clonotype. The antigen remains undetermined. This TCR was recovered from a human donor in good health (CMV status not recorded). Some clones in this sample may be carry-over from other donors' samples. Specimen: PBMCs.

In nucleotides, the CDR3 is TGTGCCAGCAGCTGGACAGCCCGGATGAACACTGAAGCTTTCTTT. Encoded protein: CASSWTARMNTEAFF. V is TRBV7-8 and J is TRBJ1-1, with D tentatively TRBD1 (6 bases). The V gene's germline CDR1 is SGHVS and CDR2 FQNEAQ. Trimming removed 4 bases from V and 0 bases from J, with 12 bases in between. This CDR3 region has 15 residues.